These 24 T cell receptor beta chains share one sample of origin, sequenced in a study of T-cell memory formation after mild COVID-19 (dated by TCRdb to about 2021). The library was obtained by 5' RACE. The instrument was an Illumina NovaSeq 6000. TCRdb handled the public reads itself, with Q25 trimming in fastp and clone calling in MiXCR, and kept productive beta chains. Records with the same CDR3 protein are collapsed into one entry carrying the most frequent genes and DNA. In all, the sample holds 200,000 to 250,000 distinct CDR3 sequences, and around 25% of those were seen once. About an eighth of the sample goes to the ten largest clones. The sequencing sample was made of PBMCs or a T cell subset sorted from them (not recorded which). The receptors were gathered from an adult woman who had mild COVID-19 (a few samples of this study predate the infection). The sample titles of this study are shuffled in the database, so cell type and time point are left out; the donor was told from shared clones.

This rearrangement joins TRBV6-5 to TRBJ2-7, with D hard to call. Per germline, CDR1 MNHEY and CDR2 SVGAGI. V gave up 8 bases and J gave up 2 bases, with 10 bases separating them. The CDR3 totals 12 residues. The CDR3 is CASGQEPYEQYF. The CDR3 DNA is TGTGCCAGCGGCCAAGAACCCTACGAGCAGTACTTC.

The chain is built from TRBV6-2 or TRBV6-3 and TRBJ2-7; unclear D gene. V gave up 2 bases and J gave up 0 bases, with 5 bases separating them. The CDR3 extends over 13 amino acids. Germline V gene sequence: CDR1 MNHEY, CDR2 SVGEGT. The CDR3 here is CASSYGTSYEQYF. DNA for the CDR3: TGTGCCAGCAGTTACGGTACCTCCTACGAGCAGTACTTC.

The V and J genes are TRBV12-3 or TRBV12-4 and TRBJ1-1; 7 bases are shared with TRBD1. Trimming at V came to 7 bases and at J to 5 bases, leaving 10 bases not matched to a gene. The CDR3 runs 14 residues. CDR3: CASTLKTGITEAFF. DNA of the CDR3: TGTGCCAGCACACTAAAGACAGGGATAACTGAAGCTTTCTTT.

This rearrangement joins TRBV7-3 to TRBJ1-1; 8 bases agree with TRBD1. J lost 4 bases, V lost 1 base, and 5 bases had no gene match. Germline V CDR1 and CDR2: SGHTA, FQGTGA. The length of the CDR3 is 15 residues. CDR3 protein: CASSLKPGGFTEAFF. DNA for the CDR3: TGTGCCAGCAGCTTAAAACCAGGGGGCTTCACTGAAGCTTTCTTT.

This chain joins TRBV28 and TRBJ2-7; D unclear. The CDR3 runs 13 residues. Trimming stripped 10 bases from V and 2 bases from J, with 15 bases between. CDR1 is MDHEN and CDR2 is SYDVKM in the germline V gene. The CDR3 is CATHLVGTYEQYF. CDR3 in DNA: TGTGCCACCCACTTAGTGGGCACCTACGAGCAGTACTTC.

The V and J genes are TRBV5-1 and TRBJ2-5, with a tentative D call TRBD2 (5 bases). Germline loops: CDR1 SGHRS, CDR2 YFSETQ. The ends were cut back, 0 bases at V and 4 bases at J, with 10 bases in the middle. The CDR3 runs to 14 residues. CDR3 sequence: CASSLARGTETQYF. The CDR3 nucleotides are TGCGCCAGCAGCTTGGCTCGGGGTACAGAGACCCAGTACTTC.

This clonotype was detected once. Here the CDR3 reads CASSRDRWDTEAFF. CDR3 nucleotides: TGTGCCAGCAGCCGCGACAGGTGGGACACTGAAGCTTTCTTT. The gene calls are TRBV7-3 and TRBJ1-1; D may be TRBD1 (6 bases). The V gene's germline CDR1 is SGHTA and CDR2 FQGTGA. The CDR3 consists of 14 residues. The V end lost 5 bases, the J end lost 3 bases, and 13 bases lay between the germline ends.

V gene TRBV18 combines with J gene TRBJ2-7, with 13 bases that match TRBD2. Germline CDR1 and CDR2: KGHSH and LQKENI. There are 18 residues in the CDR3. The V and J ends lost 5 bases and 2 bases, in that order; junction bases with no gene match: 12. CDR3 in amino acids: CASSRAGTSGANPYEQYF. Here the CDR3 DNA reads TGTGCCAGCTCAAGAGCCGGGACTAGCGGGGCTAATCCCTACGAGCAGTACTTC.

This clonotype appeared once. The chain employs TRBV6-5 and TRBJ2-7, with D tentatively TRBD1 (6 bases). The V end was cut by 10 bases, the J end by 2 bases, with 9 bases between. CDR1 MNHEY and CDR2 SVGAGI come from the germline V gene. The CDR3 sequence is 11 residues long. The CDR3 here is CATRTAYEQYF. The CDR3 DNA sequence: TGTGCCACTAGGACAGCCTACGAGCAGTACTTC.

This clonotype turned up a few times. The genes are TRBV5-1 and TRBJ2-5; D perhaps matches TRBD2 (6 bases). Trimming removed 4 bases from V and 5 bases from J, with 15 bases in between. Germline CDR1 and CDR2: SGHRS and YFSETQ. The CDR3 consists of 14 residues. The chain's CDR3 is CASSPALGGETQYF. The CDR3 DNA sequence: TGCGCCAGCAGCCCAGCCCTAGGAGGGGAGACCCAGTACTTC.

This clonotype has ten or more counts. This sequence joins TRBV28 and TRBJ2-5; D is possibly TRBD1 (6 bases). V gave up 6 bases and J gave up 2 bases, with 16 bases separating them. Looked up from germline, CDR1 is MDHEN and CDR2 is SYDVKM. This CDR3 has 15 amino acids. Written as DNA, the CDR3 is TGTGCCAGCAGCTCTTGGAACGACAGGCAAGAGACCCAGTACTTC. It is translated as CASSSWNDRQETQYF.

The CDR3 loop is CASSSRWEGELFF. For the CDR3, the DNA is TGTGCCAGCAGCTCACGTTGGGAAGGGGAGCTGTTTTTT. The chain carries TRBV7-9 and TRBJ2-2; D not resolved. CDR3 length equals 13 residues. The germline V gene encodes CDR1 SEHNR and CDR2 FQNEAQ (reference sequence). Trimming took off 4 bases at V and 8 bases at J, with 11 bases between the two ends. The full variable domain, rest sourced from reference TRBV7-9 and TRBJ2-2, is DTGVSQNPRHKITKRGQNVTFRCDPISEHNRLYWYRQTLGQGPEFLTYFQNEAQLEKSRLLSDRFSAERPKGSFSTLEIQRTEQGDSAMYLCASSSRWEGELFFGEGSRLTVL.

A few counts support this clonotype. The rearrangement links TRBV4-2 to TRBJ2-7; 9 bases match TRBD2. V shed 0 bases, J shed 4 bases, and the junction held 7 bases outside the gene matches. Germline CDR1 reads LGHNA; CDR2 reads YNFKEQ. CDR3 size: 16 residues. CDR3 nucleotide sequence: TGTGCCAGCAGCCAAGATATGGGACTAGCAGCTTACGAGCAGTACTTC. Its protein is CASSQDMGLAAYEQYF.

V usage is TRBV14 and J usage is TRBJ1-1, with no clear D. Trimming shortened V by 2 bases and J by 0 bases, and 7 bases separated the two germline ends. Per the germline V gene, CDR1 is SGHDN and CDR2 is FVKESK. The CDR3 spans 14 residues. This chain's CDR3 is CASSQQNLNTEAFF. The CDR3 region has the DNA TGTGCCAGCAGCCAACAGAACCTGAACACTGAAGCTTTCTTT.

This chain links TRBV9 with TRBJ2-3; 8 bases align to TRBD2. The CDR3 contains 15 residues. After removal of 2 bases from V and 0 bases from J, the junction contained 2 bases not matched to a gene. Germline values: CDR1 SGDLS, CDR2 YYNGEE. The CDR3 is CASSVSGRSTDTQYF. The CDR3 bases are TGTGCCAGCAGCGTGAGCGGGAGAAGCACAGATACGCAGTATTTT.

This clonotype was found a few times. The chain combines TRBV18 with TRBJ2-3; D is uncertain. This CDR3 region has 13 residues. V lost 3 bases and J lost 0, with 4 bases in between. The germline CDR1 and CDR2 sequences are KGHSH and LQKENI. In DNA form, the CDR3 reads TGTGCCAGCTCACCGGACAGCACAGATACGCAGTATTTT. As protein: CASSPDSTDTQYF. Variable domain in full (rest from reference TRBV18 and TRBJ2-3): NAGVMQNPRHLVRRRGQEARLRCSPMKGHSHVYWYRQLPEEGLKFMVYLQKENIIDESGMPKERFSAEFPKEGPSILRIQQVVRGDSAAYFCASSPDSTDTQYFGPGTRLTVL.

This clonotype has a single count. This chain connects TRBV6-7 to TRBJ2-5; no definite D call. TRBV6-7 is noted as an ORF with a role that remains uncertain. This CDR3 is built from 14 residues. The V and J ends lost 2 bases and 3 bases respectively, with 10 bases between them. The CDR3 nucleotides are TGTGCCAGCAGTTACGGGCAACCCGAAGAGACCCAGTACTTC. Translating it yields CASSYGQPEETQYF.

V usage is TRBV29-1 and J usage is TRBJ1-3; D gene ambiguous. The germline V gene has CDR1 SQVTM and CDR2 ANQGSEA. Trimming cost V 4 bases and J 0 bases, with 4 bases left between them. The CDR3 runs 12 residues. The DNA for the CDR3 is TGCAGCGTTGTGCGCTCTGGAAACACCATATATTTT. Translation gives CSVVRSGNTIYF.

The V gene is TRBV5-4, the J gene TRBJ2-3, with 16 bases matching TRBD2. The CDR3 has 16 amino acids. Germline CDR1 and CDR2: SGHNT and YYREEE (reference sequence). V dropped 4 bases and J dropped 8; count of bases not matched to a gene: 7. CDR3 residues: CASSPGLAGGESTQYF. DNA for the CDR3: TGTGCCAGCAGCCCGGGACTAGCGGGGGGGGAAAGTACGCAGTATTTT.

V usage is TRBV4-2 and J usage is TRBJ1-1, with 10 bases identical to TRBD1. The V gene's germline CDR1 is LGHNA and CDR2 YNFKEQ. The CDR3 extends over 15 amino acids. The J segment lost 5 bases and the V segment lost 2 bases, leaving 5 bases of the junction unmatched. DNA for the CDR3: TGTGCCAGCAGCCAACGTTGGACAGGGGGGACTGAAGCTTTCTTT. Translation: CASSQRWTGGTEAFF.

This clonotype has more than one count but fewer than ten. The CDR3 nucleotides are TGTGCCAGTAGTATCAGTGGGTTCTCCTACGAGCAGTACTTC. Its protein is CASSISGFSYEQYF. The chain carries TRBV19 and TRBJ2-7; D remains unclear. The CDR3 totals 14 residues. The germline CDR1 and CDR2 sequences are LNHDA and SQIVND (reference sequence). Trimming cost V 3 bases and J 0 bases, with 9 bases left between them.

The chain has TRBV24-1 and TRBJ2-2; D may be TRBD1 (6 bases). With 5 bases removed from V and 1 base from J, the gap between germline ends came to 7 bases. The CDR3 length is 14 residues. CDR1 and CDR2 (germline): KGHDR, SFDVKD. CDR3 DNA: TGTGCCACCAGTGGAGGGGGGAACACCGGGGAGCTGTTTTTT. Translated: CATSGGGNTGELFF.

V gene TRBV18 combines with J gene TRBJ2-5; D ambiguous. Trimming took 5 bases from V and 1 from J, leaving 8 bases between them. Germline V gene lookup returns CDR1 KGHSH and CDR2 LQKENI. CDR3 size: 13 residues. The CDR3 DNA follows: TGTGCCAGCTCAGGAAGCATCCAAGAGACCCAGTACTTC. Protein sequence: CASSGSIQETQYF.

This clonotype was found a few times. The chain links TRBV29-1 to TRBJ1-1; weak D call: TRBD1 (5 bases). The germline CDR1 and CDR2 sequences are SQVTM and ANQGSEA. This CDR3 region has 13 residues. Trimming shortened V by 6 bases and J by 0 bases, and 11 bases separated the two germline ends. The DNA for the CDR3 is TGCAGCGTGAGGGGTCGCATGAACACTGAAGCTTTCTTT. It yields the protein CSVRGRMNTEAFF.